These 4 T cell receptor beta chains were all obtained from the same sample, sequenced in a study of blood T cell repertoires in COVID-19. This table comes from immunoSEQ multiplex PCR, and its TCRdb copy is limited to in-frame clones, with some not included. The table has about 120,000 clones, 84% seen once; the top ten hold approximately 3.6%. Input material: PBMCs or T cells enriched from blood (not recorded which). Receptors were obtained from a woman under 40 who had recovered from COVID-19.

The chain couples TRBV5-1 to TRBJ2-5, with TRBD1 matching over 7 bases. The germline gives CDR1 SGHRS, CDR2 YFSETQ. CDR3 length: 15 residues. With 0 bases clipped from V and 5 bases from J, the junction kept 7 bases outside the gene matches. This CDR3 is CASSLAGRGQETQYF. CDR3 nucleotides: TGCGCCAGCAGCTTGGCGGGCAGGGGACAGGAGACCCAGTACTTC.

In the case of this clone: Other DNA sequences in this specimen translate into the identical CDR3. The CDR3 here is CASSLPDSPLHF. Here the CDR3 DNA reads TGTGCCAGCAGCTTACCGGATTCACCCCTCCACTTT. The genes are TRBV11-1 and TRBJ1-6; D is ambiguous. V was clipped by 2 bases and J by 8 bases, with 4 bases between them. Germline CDR1 and CDR2: SGHAT and FQDESV (reference sequence). CDR3 length: 12 residues.

A single count supports this clone. At one of its ends the junction is not consistent with the germline gene, which may arise from a read error. The J gene is TRBJ2-7, the V gene TRBV9; TRBD2 aligns across 14 bases. Germline-derived CDR1 and CDR2 are SGDLS and YYNGEE. The length of the CDR3 is 17 residues. CDR3 amino acids: CANSASPTSGRAGEQYF. The CDR3 nucleotides read TGTGCCAACAGCGCATCCCCGACTAGCGGGAGGGCGGGGGAGCAGTACTTC.

The chain uses TRBV25-1 and TRBJ1-1; D is unclear. There are 11 residues in the CDR3. Per germline, CDR1 MGHDK and CDR2 SYGVNS. Trimming stripped 4 bases from V and 11 bases from J, with 11 bases between. The CDR3 coding sequence is TGTGCCAGCAGTGGGGCATGGCTTGCTTTCTTT. Translating gives CASSGAWLAFF.